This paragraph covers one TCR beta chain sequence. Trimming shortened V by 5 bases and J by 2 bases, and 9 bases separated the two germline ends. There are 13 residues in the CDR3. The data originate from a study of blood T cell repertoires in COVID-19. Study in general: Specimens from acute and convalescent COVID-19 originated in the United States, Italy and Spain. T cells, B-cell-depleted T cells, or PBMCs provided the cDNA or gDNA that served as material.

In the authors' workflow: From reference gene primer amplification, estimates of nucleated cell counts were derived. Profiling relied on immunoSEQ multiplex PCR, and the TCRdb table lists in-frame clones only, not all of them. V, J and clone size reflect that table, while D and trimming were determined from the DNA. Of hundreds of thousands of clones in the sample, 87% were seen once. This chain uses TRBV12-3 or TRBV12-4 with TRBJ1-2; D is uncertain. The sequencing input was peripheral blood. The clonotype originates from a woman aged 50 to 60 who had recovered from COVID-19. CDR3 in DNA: TGTGCCAGCAGTCCCCCAGGCAACTATGGCTACACCTTC. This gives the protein CASSPPGNYGYTF.